This T cell receptor (beta chain) was identified in a study of blood T cell repertoires in COVID-19. At the level of the study: Samples of COVID-19 (acute and convalescent) were obtained from the United States, Italy and Spain. PBMCs, B-cell-depleted T cells, or T cells provided the cDNA or gDNA that made up the material.

Source study methods: It was from reference gene primer amplification that nucleated cell counts were estimated. Produced via immunoSEQ multiplex PCR; TCRdb's table is partial and in-frame only. Clone size and V and J calls were adopted from that table, with D and trimming inferred from the DNA. The sample carries about 200,000 clones, over 80% recorded once. This clone was observed a handful of times. The CDR3 has 14 residues. Germline V gene lookup returns CDR1 SEHNR and CDR2 FQNEAQ (reference sequence). The V and J ends lost 1 base and 1 base respectively, with 7 bases between them. The clonotype originates from a man in his forties or fifties with acute or convalescent COVID-19. The rearrangement uses TRBV7-9 and TRBJ1-1; D not certain. The sample consisted of peripheral blood. As DNA, the CDR3 is TGTGCCAGCAGCTTAGATGGCCCGAACACTGAAGCTTTCTTT. Amino acid sequence: CASSLDGPNTEAFF.